This passage covers 12 T cell receptor beta chains from one sample sequenced in a study of cytomegalovirus exposure and HLA in healthy donors. The PCR had 60 Vbeta and 13 Jbeta primers. TCRdb's table, derived via immunoSEQ multiplex PCR, lists solely in-frame clones and lacks some. The data contain some 160,000 clones, approximately 86% of them singletons. The sequenced sample was PBMCs. The receptors originated from a woman aged 18-29 years in good health and CMV-seronegative.

The rearrangement joins TRBV5-6 to TRBJ2-5, with 9 bases lining up with TRBD2. Near its end, the DNA agrees better with TRBJ2-7, so the J call may be wrong. Germline CDR1 reads SGHDT; CDR2 reads YYEEEE. The CDR3 runs 17 residues. In nucleotides, the CDR3 is TGTGCCAGCAGCTTTACCGAGCGGGGGGTGATCTCCTACGAGCAGTACTTC. This codes for CASSFTERGVISYEQYF.

The V and J genes are TRBV11-2 and TRBJ2-7; 7 bases map to TRBD2. CDR3 size: 15 residues. The germline V gene has CDR1 SGHAT and CDR2 FQNNGV. J lost 3 bases, V lost 2 bases, and 7 bases had no gene match. The CDR3 coding sequence is TGTGCCAGCAGCTTATCCAGCGGGGCTTACTACGAGCAGTACTTC. This sequence encodes CASSLSSGAYYEQYF. The whole variable domain, filled in from reference TRBV11-2 and TRBJ2-7, reads EAGVAQSPRYKIIEKRQSVAFWCNPISGHATLYWYQQILGQGPKLLIQFQNNGVVDDSQLPKDRFSAERLKGVDSTLKIQPAKLEDSAVYLCASSLSSGAYYEQYFGPGTRLTVT.

The V and J genes are TRBV7-6 and TRBJ2-5; TRBD2 matches 9 bases. The CDR3 runs 17 residues. With 1 base clipped from V and 5 bases from J, the junction kept 11 bases outside the gene matches. CDR1 and CDR2 (germline): SGHVS, FNYEAQ. In DNA, the CDR3 is TGTGCCAGCAGCTTAGGGGGTCGCGGGGGGGCCTTGGAGACCCAGTACTTC. Protein sequence: CASSLGGRGGALETQYF. Full variable domain (missing parts from reference TRBV7-6 and TRBJ2-5): GAGVSQSPRYKVTKRGQDVALRCDPISGHVSLYWYRQALGQGPEFLTYFNYEAQQDKSGLPNDRFSAERPEGSISTLTIQRTEQRDSAMYRCASSLGGRGGALETQYFGPGTRLLVL.

This chain connects TRBV6-4 to TRBJ2-2, with D tentatively TRBD1 (6 bases). The CDR3 length is 15 residues. V lost 3 bases and J 4 bases, leaving 12 bases between the germline ends. CDR1 is MRHNA, CDR2 SNTAGT, per germline. Here the CDR3 DNA reads TGTGCCAGCAGTGAGTCCCGAGGGGGCACCGGGGAGCTGTTTTTT. It codes for CASSESRGGTGELFF.

This clone has a single count. The chain joins TRBV7-9 to TRBJ1-4; 11 positions agree with TRBD1. Germline trimming cut 5 bases from V and 7 bases from J; bases unmatched to any gene: 6. The CDR3 consists of 15 residues. CDR1 and CDR2 (germline): SEHNR, FQNEAQ (reference sequence). This chain's CDR3 is CASSTGTGGSEKLFF. The CDR3 nucleotides read TGTGCCAGCAGCACAGGGACAGGGGGGAGTGAAAAACTGTTTTTT. The complete variable domain, with remaining parts taken from reference TRBV7-9 and TRBJ1-4, reads DTGVSQNPRHKITKRGQNVTFRCDPISEHNRLYWYRQTLGQGPEFLTYFQNEAQLEKSRLLSDRFSAERPKGSFSTLEIQRTEQGDSAMYLCASSTGTGGSEKLFFGSGTQLSVL.

The count of this clone is one. The rearrangement links TRBV5-4 to TRBJ1-5; 11 bases match TRBD1. Germline trimming cut 7 bases from V and 1 base from J; bases unmatched to any gene: 1. The CDR3 loop spans 14 amino acids. Germline V gene data show CDR1 as SGHNT and CDR2 as YYREEE (reference sequence). CDR3 nucleotide sequence: TGTGCCAGCGGGACAGGGGGAAGCAATCAGCCCCAGCATTTT. Its protein product is CASGTGGSNQPQHF.

The chain has TRBV4-1 and TRBJ2-5, with 7 bases matching TRBD2. The V gene's germline CDR1 is MGHRA and CDR2 YSYEKL. The CDR3 has 13 residues. V dropped 4 bases and J dropped 7; count of bases not matched to a gene: 6. CDR3 region: CASSRGSGGTQYF. The DNA of the CDR3 is TGCGCCAGCAGCCGCGGGAGTGGCGGGACCCAGTACTTC.

The genes are TRBV28 and TRBJ1-4; 8 bases align to TRBD1. After removal of 5 bases from V and 7 bases from J, the junction contained 6 bases not matched to a gene. This CDR3 is 14 amino acids long. Germline V CDR1 and CDR2: MDHEN, SYDVKM. This chain's CDR3 is CASSTGGLGEKLFF. The CDR3 nucleotides read TGTGCCAGCAGTACAGGGGGGTTGGGTGAAAAACTGTTTTTT.

This clone showed up just once. V and J are TRBV7-3 and TRBJ2-5; no reliable D call. Trimming left V 3 bases short and J 1 base short, with 6 bases between. The CDR3 totals 13 residues. CDR1 is SGHTA and CDR2 is FQGTGA in the germline V gene. In nucleotides, the CDR3 is TGTGCCAGCAGCTTGGCGGCCCAAGAGACCCAGTACTTC. It encodes CASSLAAQETQYF.

The chain is built from TRBV19 and TRBJ2-7, with a tentative D call TRBD2 (5 bases). V lost 2 bases and J lost 1, with 12 bases in between. This CDR3 is built from 15 residues. Germline assignment: CDR1 LNHDA and CDR2 SQIVND (reference sequence). CDR3 loop: CASSISAWESYEQYF. The CDR3 nucleotides are TGTGCCAGTAGTATAAGTGCGTGGGAGTCCTACGAGCAGTACTTC.

The genes are TRBV27 and TRBJ2-7; 11 positions agree with TRBD2. Germline V gives CDR1 MNHEY, CDR2 SMNVEV (reference sequence). Trimming at V came to 3 bases and at J to 0 bases, leaving 13 bases not matched to a gene. CDR3 length equals 19 residues. The CDR3 is CASSFITSGRPTSSYEQYF. Here the CDR3 DNA reads TGTGCCAGCAGTTTTATCACTAGCGGGAGACCCACTAGCTCCTACGAGCAGTACTTC.

This chain connects TRBV15 to TRBJ1-4, with D hard to call. The CDR3 extends over 15 amino acids. The germline gives CDR1 LNHNV, CDR2 YYDKDF (reference sequence). V lost 1 base and J lost 0, with 6 bases in between. For the CDR3, the DNA is TGTGCCACCAGCAGAGGGGCAGCAACTAATGAAAAACTGTTTTTT. Translating gives CATSRGAATNEKLFF.